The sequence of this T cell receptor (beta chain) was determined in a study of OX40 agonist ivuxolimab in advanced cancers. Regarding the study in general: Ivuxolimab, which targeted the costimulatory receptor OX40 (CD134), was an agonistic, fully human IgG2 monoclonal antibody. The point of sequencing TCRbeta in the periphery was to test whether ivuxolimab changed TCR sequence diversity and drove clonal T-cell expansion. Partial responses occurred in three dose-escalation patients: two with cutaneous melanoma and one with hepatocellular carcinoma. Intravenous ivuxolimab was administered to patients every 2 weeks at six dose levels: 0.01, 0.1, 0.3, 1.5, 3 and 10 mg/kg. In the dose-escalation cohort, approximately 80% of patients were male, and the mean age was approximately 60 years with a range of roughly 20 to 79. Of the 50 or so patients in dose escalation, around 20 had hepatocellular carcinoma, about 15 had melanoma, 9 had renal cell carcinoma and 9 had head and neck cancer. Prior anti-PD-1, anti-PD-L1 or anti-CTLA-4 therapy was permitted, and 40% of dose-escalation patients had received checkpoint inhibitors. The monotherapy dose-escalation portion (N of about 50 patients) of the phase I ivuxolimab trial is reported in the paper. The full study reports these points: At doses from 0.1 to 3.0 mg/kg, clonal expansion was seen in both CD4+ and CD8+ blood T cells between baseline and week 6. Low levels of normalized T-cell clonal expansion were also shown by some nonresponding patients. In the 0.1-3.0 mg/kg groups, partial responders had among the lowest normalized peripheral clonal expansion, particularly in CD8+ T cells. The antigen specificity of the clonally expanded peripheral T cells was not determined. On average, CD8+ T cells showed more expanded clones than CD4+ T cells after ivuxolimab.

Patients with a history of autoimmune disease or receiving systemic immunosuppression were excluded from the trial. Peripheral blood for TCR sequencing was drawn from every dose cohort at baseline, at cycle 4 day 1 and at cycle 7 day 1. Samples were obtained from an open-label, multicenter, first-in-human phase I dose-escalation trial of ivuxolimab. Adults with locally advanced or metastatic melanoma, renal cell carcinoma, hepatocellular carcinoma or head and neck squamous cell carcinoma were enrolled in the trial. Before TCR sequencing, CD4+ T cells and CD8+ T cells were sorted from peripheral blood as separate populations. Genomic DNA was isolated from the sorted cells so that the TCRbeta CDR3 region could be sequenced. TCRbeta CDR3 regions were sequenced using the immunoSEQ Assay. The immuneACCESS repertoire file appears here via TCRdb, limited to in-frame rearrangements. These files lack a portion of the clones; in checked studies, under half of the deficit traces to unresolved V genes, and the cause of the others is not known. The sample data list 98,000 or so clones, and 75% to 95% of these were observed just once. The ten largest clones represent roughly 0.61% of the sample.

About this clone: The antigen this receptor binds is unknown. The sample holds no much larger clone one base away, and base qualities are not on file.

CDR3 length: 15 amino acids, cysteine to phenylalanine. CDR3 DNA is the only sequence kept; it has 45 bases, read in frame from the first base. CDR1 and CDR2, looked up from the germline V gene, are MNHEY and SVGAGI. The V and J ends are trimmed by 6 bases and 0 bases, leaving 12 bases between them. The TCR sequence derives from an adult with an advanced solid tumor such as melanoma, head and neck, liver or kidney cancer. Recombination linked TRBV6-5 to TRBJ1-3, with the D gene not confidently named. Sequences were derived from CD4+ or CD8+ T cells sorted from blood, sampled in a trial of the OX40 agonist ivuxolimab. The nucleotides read TGTGCCAGCAGCCGAGGACCGAGCTCTGGAAACACCATATATTTT. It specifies CASSRGPSSGNTIYF.